The 14 T cell receptor beta chains reported below all come from one sample, sequenced in a study of shared clonotypes between healthy human individuals. The protocol was immunoSEQ multiplex PCR, while the TCRdb copy is restricted to in-frame clones and leaves out a portion. This sample has 730,000 or so clones, with approximately 79% found just once. Sequencing was performed on memory CD4+ T cells sorted from blood. Sample subset: CD45RA-negative fraction. Every receptor here comes from a woman aged 30 to 39 in good health.

The rearrangement uses TRBV28 and TRBJ2-1, with D hard to call. Deletions cut 3 bases from V and 10 bases from J, with 10 bases between. CDR1 MDHEN and CDR2 SYDVKM come from the germline V gene. The CDR3 contains 12 residues. The CDR3 reads CASSFGVGEQFF. CDR3 DNA: TGTGCCAGCAGTTTCGGTGTCGGGGAGCAGTTCTTC. The full variable domain, completed using reference TRBV28 and TRBJ2-1, is DVKVTQSSRYLVKRTGEKVFLECVQDMDHENMFWYRQDPGLGLRLIYFSYDVKMKEKGDIPEGYSVSREKKERFSLILESASTNQTSMYLCASSFGVGEQFFGPGTRLTVL.

The gene calls are TRBV29-1 and TRBJ1-2; 7 nucleotides agree with TRBD1. This CDR3 has 16 amino acids. Trimming took 0 bases from V and 6 from J; bases not matched to a gene: 13. Germline CDR1 and CDR2: SQVTM and ANQGSEA. CDR3 DNA: TGCAGCGTTGAAGATGAAACAGGGGAGAACGGTAATGGCTACACCTTC. Translation: CSVEDETGENGNGYTF.

The CDR3 region is CARSLYGGQGATSASTDTQYF. The CDR3 DNA is TGTGCCAGAAGCCTATACGGAGGACAGGGGGCTACTAGCGCCAGCACAGATACGCAGTATTTT. This chain links TRBV5-3 with TRBJ2-3; 11 bases line up with TRBD1. TRBV5-3 carries the ORF label, with uncertain function. Germline trimming cut 4 bases from V and 0 bases from J; bases unmatched to any gene: 19. The CDR3 runs to 21 residues.

The genes are TRBV30 and TRBJ1-2, with 7 bases matching TRBD1. Per the germline V gene, CDR1 is GTSNPN and CDR2 is SVGIG (reference sequence). Unmatched junction bases numbered 7, after V lost 0 bases and J lost 0 bases. The CDR3 runs to 16 residues. Here the CDR3 DNA reads TGTGCCTGGAGTGTCGGTCAGGGGGTGGCTAACTATGGCTACACCTTC. It encodes CAWSVGQGVANYGYTF.

This chain connects TRBV21-1 to TRBJ1-4. TRBV21-1 is flagged as a pseudogene. The CDR3 has 13 amino acids. CDR3 in amino acids: CASSNRTNEKLFF. CDR3 in DNA: TGTGCCAGCAGCAATCGAACTAATGAAAAACTGTTTTTT.

This chain uses TRBV28 with TRBJ2-1; 9 nucleotides align to TRBD1. Germline-derived CDR1 and CDR2 are MDHEN and SYDVKM. The CDR3 runs to 15 residues. Trimming at V came to 6 bases and at J to 6 bases, leaving 9 bases not matched to a gene. CDR3 region: CASRPGTGSRNEQFF. CDR3 in DNA: TGTGCCAGCAGACCAGGGACAGGGTCCCGCAATGAGCAGTTCTTC. Combining the CDR3 with reference TRBV28 and TRBJ2-1 gives the whole variable domain DVKVTQSSRYLVKRTGEKVFLECVQDMDHENMFWYRQDPGLGLRLIYFSYDVKMKEKGDIPEGYSVSREKKERFSLILESASTNQTSMYLCASRPGTGSRNEQFFGPGTRLTVL.

In its sample, this clone was seen once. The chain links TRBV5-1 to TRBJ1-1; D may be TRBD1 (5 bases). The CDR3 covers 17 residues. CDR1 SGHRS and CDR2 YFSETQ come from the germline V gene. V was pared by 3 bases and J by 4 bases, with 22 bases between. The CDR3 reads CASSWTSGDLGGTEAFF. The CDR3 coding sequence is TGCGCCAGCAGCTGGACTAGCGGGGACCTGGGAGGCACTGAAGCTTTCTTT.

The CDR3 coding sequence is TGCGCCAGCAGCCTGACAGGGAGAGGTCGGATCGAGCAGTACTTC. Its protein is CASSLTGRGRIEQYF. The chain is built from TRBV5-1 and TRBJ2-7; 7 nucleotides align to TRBD1. The germline gives CDR1 SGHRS, CDR2 YFSETQ. The CDR3 length is 15 residues. Losses at the gene ends were 4 bases for V and 6 bases for J; bases not matched to a gene: 13.

Only a few counts were recorded for this clone. The sample contains more than one DNA sequence encoding this CDR3. This rearrangement joins TRBV19 to TRBJ1-5, with D maybe TRBD1 (5 bases). Trimming pared 3 bases from V and 1 base from J, leaving 10 bases between. This CDR3 has 15 amino acids. CDR1 LNHDA and CDR2 SQIVND come from the germline V gene (reference sequence). CDR3: CASSIWGTSNQPQHF. As DNA, the CDR3 is TGTGCCAGTAGTATTTGGGGCACGAGCAATCAGCCCCAGCATTTT.

For the CDR3, the DNA is TGTGCCTGGAGTGGCGGAGGGGTATACGAGCAGTACTTC. Encoded protein: CAWSGGGVYEQYF. V and J are TRBV30 and TRBJ2-7; D may be TRBD2 (6 bases). Looked up from germline, CDR1 is GTSNPN and CDR2 is SVGIG (reference sequence). Trimming took off 1 base at V and 4 bases at J, with 11 bases between the two ends. The CDR3 runs 13 residues. The full variable domain, rest sourced from reference TRBV30 and TRBJ2-7, is SQTIHQWPATLVQPVGSPLSLECTVEGTSNPNLYWYRQAAGRGLQLLFYSVGIGQISSEVPQNLSASRPQDRQFILSSKKLLLSDSGFYLCAWSGGGVYEQYFGPGTRLTVT.

The table lists this clone with many counts. Other DNA sequences from this sample encode an identical CDR3 as well. The V call is TRBV18, the J call TRBJ2-7; D is undetermined. Trimming shortened V by 6 bases and J by 0 bases, and 9 bases separated the two germline ends. CDR1 is KGHSH, CDR2 LQKENI, per germline. This CDR3 comprises 13 residues. CDR3 region: CASSPGSSYEQYF. CDR3 nucleotide sequence: TGTGCCAGCTCTCCCGGGTCCTCCTACGAGCAGTACTTC. The full variable domain, completed using reference TRBV18 and TRBJ2-7, is NAGVMQNPRHLVRRRGQEARLRCSPMKGHSHVYWYRQLPEEGLKFMVYLQKENIIDESGMPKERFSAEFPKEGPSILRIQQVVRGDSAAYFCASSPGSSYEQYFGPGTRLTVT.

DNA for the CDR3: TGTGCCAGCAGCCAAGGGACAGGTTCCTACAATGAGCAGTTCTTC. Translating gives CASSQGTGSYNEQFF. The rearrangement links TRBV7-3 to TRBJ2-1, with TRBD1 matching 8 bases. Trimming took 5 bases from V and 1 from J; bases not matched to a gene: 4. Germline-derived CDR1 and CDR2 are SGHTA and FQGTGA. The length of the CDR3 is 15 residues.

CDR3 protein: CSVERGSGSSYNEQFF. CDR3 coding DNA: TGCAGCGTTGAAAGGGGTAGTGGAAGCTCCTACAATGAGCAGTTCTTC. The chain uses TRBV29-1 and TRBJ2-1; weak D call: TRBD1 (5 bases). The CDR3 has 16 amino acids. Trimming removed 2 bases from V and 0 bases from J, with 14 bases in between. Germline V CDR1 and CDR2: SQVTM, ANQGSEA.

The chain combines TRBV7-9 with TRBJ2-5; 7 nucleotides agree with TRBD2. Trimming cost V 0 bases and J 3 bases; bases outside gene matches: 7. This CDR3 is built from 16 residues. Germline CDR1 and CDR2: SEHNR and FQNEAQ (reference sequence). CDR3 in amino acids: CASSLAPGSGKETQYF. The CDR3 region has the DNA TGTGCCAGCAGCTTAGCGCCGGGAAGCGGGAAAGAGACCCAGTACTTC.